The 18 T cell receptor beta chains below were found in one sample sequenced in a study of cytomegalovirus exposure and HLA in healthy donors. A multiplex PCR was run with 60 Vbeta primers and 13 Jbeta primers. TCRdb's copy holds only in-frame clones and misses some; the assay was immunoSEQ multiplex PCR. The table lists more than 85,000 clones, approximately 82% of them singletons. Sequencing used PBMCs. All receptors come from a man aged 35-49 years in good health and CMV-seronegative.

There are a few counts of this clone. V is TRBV19 and J is TRBJ2-7; 8 bases agree with TRBD1. The germline V gene encodes CDR1 LNHDA and CDR2 SQIVND (reference sequence). This CDR3 is built from 15 residues. V dropped 4 bases and J dropped 0; count of bases not matched to a gene: 5. The CDR3 reads CASSTRTGSSYEQYF. The CDR3 coding sequence is TGTGCCAGTAGTACACGGACAGGGAGCTCCTACGAGCAGTACTTC.

The chain uses TRBV5-8 and TRBJ1-2; tentatively, D is TRBD1 (5 bases). The CDR3 loop spans 16 amino acids. Germline assignment: CDR1 SGHTS and CDR2 YDEGEE. Deletions cut 4 bases from V and 5 bases from J, with 21 bases between. For the CDR3, the DNA is TGTGCCAGCAGCGGGGAGTCCCGGGGGATATTATATGGCTACACCTTC. Translating it yields CASSGESRGILYGYTF. Full variable domain (rest looked up from reference TRBV5-8 and TRBJ1-2): EAGVTQSPTHLIKTRGQQATLRCSPISGHTSVYWYQQALGLGLQFLLWYDEGEERNRGNFPPRFSGRQFPNYSSELNVNALELEDSALYLCASSGESRGILYGYTFGSGTRLTVV.

The genes are TRBV7-9 and TRBJ2-1; 9 bases line up with TRBD1. Germline-derived CDR1 and CDR2 are SEHNR and FQNEAQ (reference sequence). Losses at the gene ends were 4 bases for V and 3 bases for J; bases not matched to a gene: 4. CDR3 size: 15 residues. This chain's CDR3 is CASSSPGQGYNEQFF. The CDR3 DNA sequence: TGTGCCAGCAGCTCCCCGGGACAGGGCTACAATGAGCAGTTCTTC.

This clone showed up just once. This chain connects TRBV5-1 to TRBJ2-2, with a weak D call TRBD2 (5 bases). V shed 4 bases and J shed 1 base, with 14 bases lying between them. This CDR3 contains 16 residues. Germline V gene data show CDR1 as SGHRS and CDR2 as YFSETQ. The CDR3 spells CASSPRDGVNTGELFF. The CDR3 region has the DNA TGCGCCAGCAGCCCCCGTGACGGGGTGAACACCGGGGAGCTGTTTTTT.

As for this clone: Within the sample, other DNA sequences also encode this same CDR3. This chain links TRBV9 with TRBJ2-3; 8 bases match TRBD1. The germline gives CDR1 SGDLS, CDR2 YYNGEE. V shed 2 bases, J shed 2 bases, and the junction held 4 bases outside the gene matches. The CDR3 has 15 residues. CDR3 nucleotides: TGTGCCAGCAGCGTTGCAGGGGGCTACACAGATACGCAGTATTTT. Amino acid sequence: CASSVAGGYTDTQYF.

This clone was detected only once. V gene TRBV5-8 combines with J gene TRBJ2-5, with D maybe TRBD1 (6 bases). Germline CDR1 SGHTS, CDR2 YDEGEE. The CDR3 has 14 amino acids. Trimming took 1 base from V and 0 from J, leaving 7 bases between them. The CDR3 protein is CASSLTGNQETQYF. CDR3 in DNA: TGTGCCAGCAGCTTGACAGGGAACCAAGAGACCCAGTACTTC.

To note about this clone: The junction does not match germline at one end; this may be a read error. The chain recombines TRBV7-2 with TRBJ2-7; 7 bases are shared with TRBD2. Germline CDR1 reads SGHTA; CDR2 reads FQGNSA. This CDR3 comprises 15 residues. CDR3 loop: CASSLAASEEAEQYF. The CDR3 nucleotides are TGTGCCAGCAGCCTAGCGGCCAGTGAGGAGGCCGAGCAGTACTTC.

This clone has a single count. V is TRBV7-2 and J is TRBJ2-7; no definite D call. V was shortened by 8 bases and J by 2 bases, with 16 bases between the two germline ends. Germline lookup yields CDR1 SGHTA and CDR2 FQGNSA. The CDR3 length is 14 residues. The CDR3 coding sequence is TGTGCCAGCCGACTGAGCTTATTGACCTACGAGCAGTACTTC. The encoded protein is CASRLSLLTYEQYF.

This chain links TRBV2 with TRBJ2-7; possibly TRBD1 for D (5 bases). The germline V gene encodes CDR1 SNHLY and CDR2 FYNNEI. The CDR3 covers 13 residues. V was shortened by 5 bases and J by 2 bases, with 10 bases between the two germline ends. CDR3 DNA: TGTGCCAGCAGTAGGACACCAGCCTACGAGCAGTACTTC. This codes for CASSRTPAYEQYF.

The rearrangement joins TRBV4-1 to TRBJ1-1, with D possibly being TRBD1 (5 bases). V was pared by 1 base and J by 6 bases, with 15 bases between. The CDR3 length is 15 residues. CDR1 is MGHRA, CDR2 YSYEKL, per germline. This CDR3 reads CASSQVYLRGAEAFF. The CDR3 bases are TGCGCCAGCAGCCAAGTTTATCTTCGGGGGGCTGAAGCTTTCTTT.

The CDR3 reads CASSLAGLAGATDTQYF. The DNA of the CDR3 is TGCGCCAGCAGCTTGGCCGGACTAGCGGGGGCCACAGATACGCAGTATTTT. The chain is built from TRBV5-1 and TRBJ2-3; 13 nucleotides line up with TRBD2. The germline V gene has CDR1 SGHRS and CDR2 YFSETQ. The ends lost 0 bases at V and 2 bases at J; junction bases unmatched: 3. The CDR3 runs 17 residues.

The gene calls are TRBV5-4 and TRBJ2-2, with D possibly being TRBD1 (5 bases). Germline V gene lookup returns CDR1 SGHNT and CDR2 YYREEE (reference sequence). The CDR3 spans 16 residues. V was cut by 0 bases and J by 0 bases, with 9 bases left in between. The CDR3 loop is CASSLARGSNTGELFF. CDR3 nucleotide sequence: TGTGCCAGCAGCTTGGCTAGGGGATCGAACACCGGGGAGCTGTTTTTT.

The chain employs TRBV19 and TRBJ2-2; D may be TRBD2 (6 bases). The V and J ends lost 4 bases and 3 bases respectively, with 12 bases between them. The CDR3 covers 15 residues. Germline loops: CDR1 LNHDA, CDR2 SQIVND (reference sequence). The CDR3 loop reads CASSRGDSYTGELFF. CDR3 bases: TGTGCCAGTAGTAGAGGGGACTCATACACCGGGGAGCTGTTTTTT. Full variable domain (missing parts from reference TRBV19 and TRBJ2-2): DGGITQSPKYLFRKEGQNVTLSCEQNLNHDAMYWYRQDPGQGLRLIYYSQIVNDFQKGDIAEGYSVSREKKESFPLTVTSAQKNPTAFYLCASSRGDSYTGELFFGEGSRLTVL.

This clone came up once. This sequence joins TRBV1 and TRBJ1-3. TRBV1 is classified as a pseudogene. The CDR3 contains 17 residues. The CDR3 coding sequence is TGCACCAGCAGCCAAGAACCCCAACTGCTCTCTGGAAACACCATATATTTT. This translates into CTSSQEPQLLSGNTIYF.

The chain links TRBV6-1 to TRBJ2-7; 7 bases agree with TRBD1. From germline, CDR1 is MNHNS and CDR2 SASEGT. V shed 8 bases and J 2 bases; nucleotides not matched to a gene: 9. CDR3 length: 14 amino acids. The DNA of the CDR3 is TGTGCCAGCGTTTGGACAGGAACCACCTACGAGCAGTACTTC. The encoded protein is CASVWTGTTYEQYF.

This chain connects TRBV19 to TRBJ1-3; no definite D call. Between the trimmed V and J ends, which lost 3 bases and 2 bases, there was a span of 11 bases. Germline V gene lookup returns CDR1 LNHDA and CDR2 SQIVND (reference sequence). This CDR3 is built from 15 residues. The CDR3 sequence: CASSIGVFAGNTIYF. CDR3 nucleotide sequence: TGTGCCAGTAGTATCGGGGTATTCGCTGGAAACACCATATATTTT.

The chain combines TRBV29-1 with TRBJ2-6; 7 bases are a match to TRBD1. Trimming removed 4 bases from V and 2 bases from J; junction bases left unmatched: 8. The CDR3 is made up of 16 amino acids. Germline CDR1 reads SQVTM; CDR2 reads ANQGSEA. CDR3 nucleotides: TGCAGCGTTGGGCAGGGGGTATCCCCTGGGGCCAACGTCCTGACTTTC. Translated: CSVGQGVSPGANVLTF.

The J gene is TRBJ1-1, the V gene TRBV7-3; possibly TRBD1 for D (5 bases). V gave up 5 bases and J gave up 5 bases, with 12 bases separating them. This CDR3 comprises 13 residues. The germline CDR1 and CDR2 sequences are SGHTA and FQGTGA. The CDR3 DNA reads TGTGCCAGCAGCCTAGACAGTATGACTGAAGCTTTCTTT. Translation gives CASSLDSMTEAFF.